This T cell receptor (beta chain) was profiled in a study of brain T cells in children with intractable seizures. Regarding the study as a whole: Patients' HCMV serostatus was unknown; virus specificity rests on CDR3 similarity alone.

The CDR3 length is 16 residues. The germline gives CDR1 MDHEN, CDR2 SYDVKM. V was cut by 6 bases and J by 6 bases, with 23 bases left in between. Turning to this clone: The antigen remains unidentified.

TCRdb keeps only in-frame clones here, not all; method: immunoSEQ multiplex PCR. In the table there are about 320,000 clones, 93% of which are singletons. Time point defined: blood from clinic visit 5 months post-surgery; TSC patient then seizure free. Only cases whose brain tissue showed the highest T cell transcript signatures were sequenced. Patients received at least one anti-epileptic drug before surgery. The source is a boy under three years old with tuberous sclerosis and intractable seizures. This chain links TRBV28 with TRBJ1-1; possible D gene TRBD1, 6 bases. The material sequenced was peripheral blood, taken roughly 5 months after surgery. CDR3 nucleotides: TGTGCCAGCAGAAATCGGGCAGGGGCCCTGGTGGCTGAAGCTTTCTTT. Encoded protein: CASRNRAGALVAEAFF.